This entry concerns a single T cell receptor beta chain. The CDR3 covers 13 residues. V lost 0 bases to trimming and J lost 4 bases, with 6 bases between them. Germline loops: CDR1 PRHDT, CDR2 FYEKMQ (reference sequence). These data are taken from a study of blood T cell repertoires in COVID-19. Study in general: Material from acute and convalescent COVID-19 was sourced from the United States, Italy and Spain.

In the original workflow: From reference gene primer amplification, estimates of nucleated cell counts were derived. TCRdb keeps only in-frame clones here, not all; method: immunoSEQ multiplex PCR. V, J and clone size derive from that table, while D and trimming were established from the DNA sequence. Among about 250,000 clones listed, around 86% were seen once. Participants came from roughly 23 US areas, aged roughly 18 to 89 years. Clinical history reported by participants formed the basis on which cohorts were assigned. This rearrangement joins TRBV13 to TRBJ1-2; D is uncertain. The sample taken for sequencing was PBMCs or T cells enriched from blood (not recorded which). This sequence was found in a man between 18 and 35 years old who had recovered from COVID-19. The CDR3 reads CASSLGKAYGYTF. CDR3 DNA: TGTGCCAGCAGCTTAGGGAAAGCCTATGGCTACACCTTC.